This T cell receptor (beta chain) is drawn from a study of shared clonotypes between healthy human individuals (TCRdb year 2020). Some background on the complete study: The cohort included a few men and a couple of women between 18 and 49 years of age. For each donor, CD4 naive and CD4 memory were each run on three plates, CD8 naive on two plates, and CD8 memory on one plate. The study deeply sequenced blood TCR repertoires of about five healthy adults to estimate repertoire size and the extent of clonotype sharing between individuals. Leukapheresis yielded between about 0.85 and 10 billion PBMCs per donor. To increase sequencing depth and limit assay-specific biases, TCR repertoire library preparation and sequencing were carried out by different laboratories using diverse techniques. What the study reported, not specific to this receptor: Naive subsets generally had larger estimated clonotype richness than memory subsets did. Pairwise subsampling indicated that sequencing depth was expected to affect the degree of clonotype sharing among donors. The genetic and exposure-history diversity represented was limited by the small number of donors. About 4.5% of naive CD4, 3.5% of naive CD8, 2% to 2.5% of memory CD4, and 0.4% of memory CD8 clonotypes were shared across a handful of donors. Only blood was sampled, and tissue TCR repertoires likely differ from those in blood. Incomplete sequencing was indicated by rarefaction of sorted-subset datasets, despite the large sequencing depth. Compared with non-shared clonotypes, clonotypes shared by all four sorted-subset donors had higher generation probabilities.

This clone was detected only a few times. What this receptor recognizes is not known. Base qualities are not at hand, and no much larger clone is one base apart. The sample contains more than one DNA sequence encoding this CDR3. From the cysteine through the phenylalanine, the CDR3 covers 14 amino acids. The DNA shown is the 42-base CDR3, in frame from base 1. CDR1 SGHRS and CDR2 YFSETQ are derived from the germline V gene. Relative to germline, V is missing 4 bases and J is missing 3 bases, with 3 bases of the junction outside any gene match. Donors were healthy HIV-negative adults with no recently reported acute infections or vaccinations. All donors were Caucasian adults living in Nashville, Tennessee, USA. CD4+ T cells were enriched by magnetic negative selection; naive cells were then positively selected on CD45RA, and the negative fraction formed the memory subset. After blood collection by leukapheresis, PBMCs were isolated using Ficoll-Histopaque density gradient centrifugation and then cryopreserved in the vapor phase of liquid nitrogen. Analytical flow cytometry was used to check the purity and quantity of every magnetically sorted T cell population. Genomic DNA was isolated from each sorted fraction and quantified by UV absorbance on a Nanodrop 2000c.

Using the deep immunoSEQ assay, TCR CDR3 regions were amplified from genomic DNA by multiplex PCR. Extracted genomic DNA from each cell subset was distributed evenly across all wells of several immunoSEQ 96-well plates, and each plate was treated as a replicate. Each replicate PCR for sorted subsets received about 210 ng genomic DNA, equal to roughly 30,000 T cell genomes. Purified libraries were measured with a Qubit 3.0 fluorometer, size-checked on a Bioanalyzer 2100, and measured again with the KAPA Library Quantification kit. A separate single-read 150-cycle Illumina NextSeq 550 flow cell was used to sequence each immunoSEQ 96-well plate. For the original study's pipeline: Because only junctional sequences without quality scores were contained in the immunoSEQ output, filtering matching that applied to full-length reads could not be performed. Sequences were annotated with PyIR, a Python wrapper for IgBLAST v1.9, using IMGT germline references to assign V/J genes and CDR3. Reads were removed for weak V/J assignments (E-value above 1e-6), missing CDR3, stop codons, out-of-frame junctions, or ambiguous translated residues. A V3J clonotype was defined by an identical inferred V gene, J gene, and CDR3 amino acid sequence. To compute the percentage overlap between repertoires, the number of shared unique clonotypes was divided by the size of the smaller repertoire. Richness of each repertoire was evaluated using RTK rarefaction, the Chao1 estimator, and Recon v2.1 estimates of unobserved clonotypes. Generation probabilities for all TCRbeta clonotypes obtained by the gDNA method from a few donors were computed using OLGA. TCRdb took over this immuneACCESS table, retaining in-frame rearrangements with V and J assigned. Such tables are incomplete; in checked studies, under half of the missing clones stem from an unresolved V gene, and the remainder is unexplained. V, J and clone size are those of that table, while D and trimming were read from the DNA. The sample table lists under 2.5 million clones, around 90% of them with a count of one. More than 0.35% of the sample is held by the ten biggest clonotypes.

Rearrangement joined TRBV5-1 to TRBJ1-1; the central 10 bases match TRBD1. Source material: naive CD4+ T cells from PBMCs. The cell subset or site label for this specimen denotes: CD45RA+ positively selected. The receptor comes from a man younger than 30 in good health. Some clones in this sample may be carry-over from other donors' samples. The CDR3: CASSLGQGYTEAFF. The sequenced DNA is TGCGCCAGCAGCCTGGGACAGGGGTACACTGAAGCTTTCTTT.